Following are 23 T cell receptor beta chains from one sample sequenced in a study of T cells and Merkel cell carcinoma outcomes. Assay used: immunoSEQ multiplex PCR; TCRdb lists only in-frame clones, some missing. The data show 900 to 1,300 clones, roughly 90% seen once. Sequencing input: tumor tissue from Merkel cell carcinoma. These receptors were taken from a human donor with Merkel cell carcinoma.

This clone was seen more than once but under ten times. V and J are TRBV4-2 and TRBJ2-1, with TRBD2 identical over 9 bases. Trimming removed 1 base from V and 8 bases from J; junction bases left unmatched: 6. This CDR3 has 15 amino acids. Germline V gene lookup returns CDR1 LGHNA and CDR2 YNFKEQ. In DNA form, the CDR3 reads TGTGCCAGCAGCCAAGTTGGTAGCGGGAGCGATGAGCAGTTCTTC. Its translation is CASSQVGSGSDEQFF.

The chain combines TRBV11-2 with TRBJ2-1; tentative D call: TRBD2 (6 bases). The V gene's germline CDR1 is SGHAT and CDR2 FQNNGV. This CDR3 contains 17 residues. Trimming left V 0 bases short and J 0 bases short, with 12 bases between. CDR3 DNA: TGTGCCAGCAGCTTAGATGGGGAGGTCCGCTCCTACAATGAGCAGTTCTTC. This sequence encodes CASSLDGEVRSYNEQFF.

The chain couples TRBV10-2 to TRBJ2-1; either TRBD1 or TRBD2 may fit D (5 bases each). V lost 6 bases, J lost 0 bases, and 12 bases lay in between. The CDR3 runs to 15 residues. Germline CDR1 is WSHSY and CDR2 is SAAADI. CDR3 amino acids: CASRGAGGSYNEQFF. The CDR3 DNA follows: TGCGCCAGCAGAGGTGCTGGGGGCTCCTACAATGAGCAGTTCTTC.

CDR3: CAISRDMQDTQYF. In DNA, the CDR3 is TGTGCCATCAGTAGGGACATGCAAGATACGCAGTATTTT. The chain links TRBV10-3 to TRBJ2-3; D might be TRBD1 (6 bases). Germline CDR1 reads ENHRY; CDR2 reads SYGVKD. The CDR3 extends over 13 amino acids. Trimming removed 5 bases from V and 5 bases from J, with 11 bases in between.

The sample holds one count of this clone. The rearrangement uses TRBV7-8 and TRBJ2-5, with D possibly TRBD2 on 6 matching bases. The CDR3 is made up of 13 amino acids. Germline V gives CDR1 SGHVS, CDR2 FQNEAQ. CDR3 bases: TGTGGAACGGGGGAGGCGTTGGGAGAGACCCAGTACTTC. Translation: CGTGEALGETQYF.

This chain connects TRBV28 to TRBJ1-2; D ambiguous. The CDR3 loop spans 12 amino acids. V shed 5 bases and J shed 7 bases, with 11 bases lying between them. The germline gives CDR1 MDHEN, CDR2 SYDVKM. CDR3 loop: CASSLRVGGYTF. In nucleotides, the CDR3 is TGTGCCAGCAGTCTAAGAGTAGGTGGCTACACCTTC.

The chain carries TRBV10-1 and TRBJ1-5; no clear D. The germline gives CDR1 WNHNN, CDR2 SYGVQD (reference sequence). The CDR3 consists of 14 residues. Trimming stripped 7 bases from V and 0 bases from J, with 10 bases between. This CDR3 is CASKTQTSNQPQHF. The DNA for the CDR3 is TGCGCCAGCAAAACACAGACTAGCAATCAGCCCCAGCATTTT.

The CDR3 DNA reads as TGTGCCAGCAGTGATCGGCCGAACCAAGAGACCCAGTACTTC. This codes for CASSDRPNQETQYF. The chain uses TRBV6-1 and TRBJ2-5; D gene ambiguous. Germline V gene lookup returns CDR1 MNHNS and CDR2 SASEGT. V was pared by 3 bases and J by 0 bases, with 8 bases between. The CDR3 has 14 amino acids.

V usage is TRBV13 and J usage is TRBJ2-6; D gene uncertain. Deletions cut 2 bases from V and 0 bases from J, with 5 bases between. CDR1 is PRHDT and CDR2 is FYEKMQ in the germline V gene (reference sequence). This CDR3 has 15 residues. The CDR3 spells CASSLRSSGANVLTF. As DNA, the CDR3 is TGTGCCAGCAGCTTAAGGAGCTCTGGGGCCAACGTCCTGACTTTC.

The J gene is TRBJ2-3, the V gene TRBV30; 7 nucleotides align to TRBD2. Germline assignment: CDR1 GTSNPN and CDR2 SVGIG (reference sequence). CDR3 length: 15 amino acids. V lost 4 bases, J lost 3 bases, and 10 bases stayed unmatched. CDR3 amino acids: CAWTSVGGPTDTQYF. CDR3 nucleotide sequence: TGTGCCTGGACCTCAGTGGGAGGGCCAACAGATACGCAGTATTTT.

V and J are TRBV5-1 and TRBJ2-3, with D uncertain. V shed 3 bases and J shed 0 bases, with 11 bases lying between them. This CDR3 is built from 15 residues. Germline-derived CDR1 and CDR2 are SGHRS and YFSETQ. As DNA, the CDR3 is TGCGCCAGCAGCTGGGTGGGTAAGAGCACAGATACGCAGTATTTT. Residues: CASSWVGKSTDTQYF.

This clone came up once. The chain is built from TRBV6-5 and TRBJ2-1; D remains unclear. The V end lost 0 bases, the J end lost 5 bases, and 14 bases lay between the germline ends. Germline CDR1 is MNHEY and CDR2 is SVGAGI. The CDR3 contains 16 residues. CDR3 in amino acids: CASSYSTYGNNNEQFF. In DNA form, the CDR3 reads TGTGCCAGCAGTTACTCGACGTACGGCAACAACAATGAGCAGTTCTTC.

V and J are TRBV25-1 and TRBJ2-2, with unresolved D. The CDR3 runs 16 residues. Germline assignment: CDR1 MGHDK and CDR2 SYGVNS. Trimming pared 0 bases from V and 4 bases from J, leaving 12 bases between. CDR3 DNA sequence: TGTGCCAGCAGTGAATATCTCTCTGGGCCCACCGGGGAGCTGTTTTTT. Protein sequence: CASSEYLSGPTGELFF.

CDR3 loop: CASSPYLGRDTEAFF. The DNA of the CDR3 is TGTGCCAGCAGTCCCTACCTTGGGAGGGACACTGAAGCTTTCTTT. J is TRBJ1-1 and V is TRBV27; D is uncertain. V was cut by 5 bases and J by 3 bases, with 16 bases left in between. CDR1 MNHEY and CDR2 SMNVEV come from the germline V gene (reference sequence). The CDR3 covers 15 residues.

CDR3 in DNA: TGTGCCAGTAGTATCCTCCGGGGTTTGAACACTGAAGCTTTCTTT. This sequence encodes CASSILRGLNTEAFF. This chain links TRBV19 with TRBJ1-1; no clear D gene. The length of the CDR3 is 15 residues. Trimming cost V 3 bases and J 0 bases, with 11 bases left between them. The germline gives CDR1 LNHDA, CDR2 SQIVND (reference sequence).

The chain combines TRBV29-1 with TRBJ1-1; possibly TRBD1 for D (5 bases). The CDR3 contains 12 residues. Looked up from germline, CDR1 is SQVTM and CDR2 is ANQGSEA. The V and J ends lost 4 bases and 6 bases respectively, with 12 bases between them. The CDR3, as DNA: TGCAGCGTTGGTTCGGGAGGGGCTGAAGCTTTCTTT. Translation: CSVGSGGAEAFF.

V gene TRBV9 combines with J gene TRBJ2-1, with 9 nucleotides matching TRBD1. Unmatched junction bases numbered 11, after V lost 4 bases and J lost 9 bases. Germline lookup yields CDR1 SGDLS and CDR2 YYNGEE. This CDR3 spans 15 amino acids. The CDR3 DNA sequence: TGTGCCAGCAGCTCCTCGGGACAGGGAGGCGCTGAGCAGTTCTTC. Its translation is CASSSSGQGGAEQFF.

The rearrangement links TRBV6-5 to TRBJ2-3; D gene ambiguous. Per germline, CDR1 MNHEY and CDR2 SVGAGI. V was cut by 5 bases and J by 3 bases, with 9 bases left in between. There are 13 residues in the CDR3. CDR3 in amino acids: CASSLLATDTQYF. In DNA form, the CDR3 reads TGTGCCAGCAGTCTCCTCGCGACAGATACGCAGTATTTT.

The V call is TRBV6-1, the J call TRBJ2-5, with 9 bases lining up with TRBD1. Germline CDR1 and CDR2: MNHNS and SASEGT. The V and J ends lost 6 bases and 5 bases, in that order; junction bases with no gene match: 1. The CDR3 runs to 12 residues. Written as DNA, the CDR3 is TGTGCCAGCAGCGGGACAGGGGAGACCCAGTACTTC. This sequence encodes CASSGTGETQYF.

This sequence joins TRBV30 and TRBJ1-3; no clear D gene. The CDR3 is 12 residues long. V lost 8 bases and J lost 0, with 8 bases in between. From germline, CDR1 is GTSNPN and CDR2 SVGIG (reference sequence). The CDR3 sequence: CAGYYSGNTIYF. The DNA for the CDR3 is TGTGCCGGCTACTACTCTGGAAACACCATATATTTT.

V usage is TRBV30 and J usage is TRBJ2-5, with TRBD1 matching 9 bases. Germline trimming cut 2 bases from V and 5 bases from J; bases unmatched to any gene: 9. CDR3 length: 15 residues. In germline, CDR1 is GTSNPN, CDR2 SVGIG (reference sequence). The CDR3 region is CAWSSTGTGRETQYF. The CDR3 DNA sequence: TGTGCCTGGAGTTCCACCGGGACAGGGAGGGAGACCCAGTACTTC. Complete variable domain (other parts from reference TRBV30 and TRBJ2-5): SQTIHQWPATLVQPVGSPLSLECTVEGTSNPNLYWYRQAAGRGLQLLFYSVGIGQISSEVPQNLSASRPQDRQFILSSKKLLLSDSGFYLCAWSSTGTGRETQYFGPGTRLLVL.

J is TRBJ2-1 and V is TRBV5-6; D uncertain. Trimming left V 1 base short and J 0 bases short, with 11 bases between. The germline gives CDR1 SGHDT, CDR2 YYEEEE. The CDR3 sequence is 16 residues long. DNA for the CDR3: TGTGCCAGCAGCTTGAGGGTGGCCCGCTCCTACAATGAGCAGTTCTTC. Translating gives CASSLRVARSYNEQFF.

CDR3 amino acids: CAIGTGWTTDTQYF. Here the CDR3 DNA reads TGTGCCATCGGGACAGGCTGGACGACAGATACGCAGTATTTT. The chain carries TRBV10-3 and TRBJ2-3, with 8 nucleotides matching TRBD1. J gave up 3 bases and V 8 bases, and 7 bases lay outside the gene matches. Germline assignment: CDR1 ENHRY and CDR2 SYGVKD. The CDR3 contains 14 residues.